This entry lists 30 T cell receptor beta chains sequenced from one sample in a study of cytomegalovirus exposure and HLA in healthy donors. The PCR used 60 Vbeta and 13 Jbeta primers. Data came from immunoSEQ multiplex PCR; TCRdb stores just in-frame clones and leaves some out. Among 170,000 or so clones, 70% to 85% were seen once, and the ten largest hold roughly 5.2%. The material sequenced was PBMCs. These receptors came from a man between 18 and 29 years old in good health and CMV-seronegative.

The gene calls are TRBV19 and TRBJ2-1, with D hard to call. Trimming removed 0 bases from V and 2 bases from J, with 11 bases in between. CDR1 and CDR2 (germline): LNHDA, SQIVND (reference sequence). The CDR3 extends over 16 amino acids. CDR3 sequence reads: CASSIDGLPPYNEQFF. The CDR3 coding sequence is TGTGCCAGTAGTATAGACGGTCTACCTCCCTACAATGAGCAGTTCTTC. Based on the CDR3 plus reference TRBV19 and TRBJ2-1, the full variable domain is DGGITQSPKYLFRKEGQNVTLSCEQNLNHDAMYWYRQDPGQGLRLIYYSQIVNDFQKGDIAEGYSVSREKKESFPLTVTSAQKNPTAFYLCASSIDGLPPYNEQFFGPGTRLTVL.

The CDR3 DNA follows: TGTGCCAGCAGCTTGGGACAGGGATCCTACGAGCAGTACTTC. This sequence encodes CASSLGQGSYEQYF. The chain carries TRBV5-4 and TRBJ2-7, with TRBD1 matching 7 bases. With 0 bases clipped from V and 1 base from J, the junction kept 1 base outside the gene matches. The CDR3 runs 14 residues. Germline V gives CDR1 SGHNT, CDR2 YYREEE (reference sequence).

The chain employs TRBV7-2 and TRBJ2-1; 7 nucleotides line up with TRBD2. The CDR3 extends over 15 amino acids. V lost 5 bases, J lost 8 bases, and 12 bases stayed unmatched. Germline CDR1 is SGHTA and CDR2 is FQGNSA. CDR3 sequence (DNA): TGTGCCAGCAGCCCGCCCGGCGGGAGCGGTGATGAGCAGTTCTTC. Amino acids: CASSPPGGSGDEQFF.

The chain recombines TRBV28 with TRBJ2-2; D is possibly TRBD2 (5 bases). V lost 10 bases and J lost 5, with 14 bases in between. The CDR3 totals 13 residues. CDR1 MDHEN and CDR2 SYDVKM come from the germline V gene. In DNA, the CDR3 is TGTGCCATTGAAGGGAGTCGTACCGGGGAGCTGTTTTTT. Translated, it gives CAIEGSRTGELFF.

V usage is TRBV7-9 and J usage is TRBJ1-5; the D is unclear. Germline assignment: CDR1 SEHNR and CDR2 FQNEAQ (reference sequence). The CDR3 length is 14 residues. With 5 bases removed from V and 2 bases from J, the gap between germline ends came to 10 bases. The CDR3 nucleotides are TGTGCCAGCAGCACCCTTGGAGGCAATCAGCCCCAGCATTTT. Residues: CASSTLGGNQPQHF.

This clone was detected once. V and J are TRBV9 and TRBJ2-7; 10 bases align to TRBD1. The CDR3 has 16 amino acids. Germline CDR1 is SGDLS and CDR2 is YYNGEE. J was trimmed by 3 bases and V by 4 bases; bases with no gene match: 10. The CDR3: CASSPTGQGFGYEQYF. The CDR3 nucleotides read TGTGCCAGCAGCCCGACGGGACAGGGGTTCGGCTACGAGCAGTACTTC.

The chain carries TRBV19 and TRBJ2-1; 8 bases agree with TRBD2. Per the germline V gene, CDR1 is LNHDA and CDR2 is SQIVND (reference sequence). V gave up 5 bases and J gave up 7 bases; unmatched junction bases: 4. This CDR3 has 13 amino acids. In DNA form, the CDR3 reads TGTGCCAGTAGTGTCGGGGGGGCTAATGAGCAGTTCTTC. Its protein product is CASSVGGANEQFF.

The rearrangement uses TRBV11-3 and TRBJ2-1; 7 bases align to TRBD2. V lost 2 bases and J lost 4; bases outside the gene matches: 2. From germline, CDR1 is SGHNT and CDR2 YENEEA. The CDR3 sequence is 14 residues long. The CDR3 is CASSLRGRYNEQFF. The CDR3 DNA sequence: TGTGCCAGCAGCTTACGCGGGAGATACAATGAGCAGTTCTTC.

This clone has a handful of counts. The chain joins TRBV7-9 to TRBJ1-1, with D perhaps TRBD1 (6 bases). Germline V gives CDR1 SEHNR, CDR2 FQNEAQ (reference sequence). CDR3 length equals 15 residues. As DNA, the CDR3 is TGTGCTGCAACAGGTCCTCAGGGGCTGTACACTGAAGCTTTCTTT. It yields the protein CAATGPQGLYTEAFF.

In nucleotides, the CDR3 is TGTGCCAGCAGCTTGGATTCCAGGGGTCACGAGCAGTACTTC. Its protein product is CASSLDSRGHEQYF. The chain recombines TRBV5-4 with TRBJ2-7; a weak D match, TRBD1 (6 bases). In germline, CDR1 is SGHNT, CDR2 YYREEE (reference sequence). Trimming removed 0 bases from V and 5 bases from J, with 12 bases in between. This CDR3 has 14 residues.

The rearrangement joins TRBV7-3 to TRBJ2-2, with a weak D call TRBD2 (6 bases). V lost 2 bases and J 4 bases, leaving 8 bases between the germline ends. The CDR3 is made up of 14 amino acids. CDR1 is SGHTA, CDR2 FQGTGA, per germline. CDR3 region: CASSLARGTGELFF. The CDR3 coding sequence is TGTGCCAGCAGCTTAGCGCGGGGCACCGGGGAGCTGTTTTTT. The full variable domain, rest sourced from reference TRBV7-3 and TRBJ2-2, is GAGVSQTPSNKVTEKGKYVELRCDPISGHTALYWYRQSLGQGPEFLIYFQGTGAADDSGLPNDRFFAVRPEGSVSTLKIQRTERGDSAVYLCASSLARGTGELFFGEGSRLTVL.

This chain joins TRBV29-1 and TRBJ1-1; the D gene is possibly TRBD1 (5 bases). V lost 2 bases to trimming and J lost 5 bases, with 12 bases between them. Germline assignment: CDR1 SQVTM and CDR2 ANQGSEA. The length of the CDR3 is 13 residues. The CDR3 DNA reads as TGCAGCGTTGAATCGGGGGTCGCGACTGAAGCTTTCTTT. Its translation: CSVESGVATEAFF.

CDR3 residues: CASSSHDSAYTQYF. In DNA, the CDR3 is TGTGCCAGCAGTTCCCACGACAGTGCCTATACGCAGTATTTT. J is TRBJ2-3 and V is TRBV27, with TRBD1 as a possible D gene (5 bases). The CDR3 has 14 residues. Per germline, CDR1 MNHEY and CDR2 SMNVEV (reference sequence). Trimming pared 4 bases from V and 7 bases from J, leaving 15 bases between.

The chain is built from TRBV25-1 and TRBJ2-1; maybe TRBD1 (5 bases). The germline V gene encodes CDR1 MGHDK and CDR2 SYGVNS. V shed 1 base and J shed 7 bases, with 11 bases lying between them. This CDR3 contains 14 residues. For the CDR3, the DNA is TGTGCCAGCAGTGAATTAGGGTCAGGGAATGAGCAGTTCTTC. Its translation: CASSELGSGNEQFF.

This chain joins TRBV28 and TRBJ1-4; D is perhaps TRBD1 (6 bases). Trimming pared 6 bases from V and 2 bases from J, leaving 7 bases between. CDR3 length: 13 amino acids. Per germline, CDR1 MDHEN and CDR2 SYDVKM. The CDR3 here is CASSRGTNEKLFF. The CDR3 DNA reads TGTGCCAGCAGCAGGGGTACTAATGAAAAACTGTTTTTT.

V and J are TRBV30 and TRBJ1-3; possible D gene TRBD1, 5 bases. V dropped 1 base and J dropped 3 bases, with 7 bases sitting between them. Germline V CDR1 and CDR2: GTSNPN, SVGIG (reference sequence). CDR3 length: 13 amino acids. For the CDR3, the DNA is TGTGCCTGGAGTGGGGGGGATGGAAACACCATATATTTT. This sequence encodes CAWSGGDGNTIYF.

In this sample, this clone turned up once. The V gene is TRBV10-3, the J gene TRBJ2-3, with D perhaps TRBD1 (5 bases). The last part of the DNA fits TRBJ1-5 better; the J call may be wrong. CDR1 is ENHRY, CDR2 SYGVKD, per germline. This CDR3 is built from 14 residues. The CDR3 spells CAISRLAGPDTQHF. CDR3 DNA sequence: TGTGCCATCAGTCGACTAGCGGGGCCAGATACGCAGCATTTT.

This chain joins TRBV6-6 and TRBJ2-7, with D hard to call. Trimming removed 0 bases from V and 7 bases from J, with 10 bases in between. This CDR3 contains 13 residues. Germline lookup yields CDR1 MNHNY and CDR2 SVGAGI (reference sequence). The CDR3 sequence is CASSYSPPREQYF. CDR3 nucleotide sequence: TGTGCCAGCAGTTACTCGCCCCCCCGGGAGCAGTACTTC.

The V gene is TRBV4-3, the J gene TRBJ2-1; 11 bases are a match to TRBD2. After removal of 6 bases from V and 9 bases from J, the junction contained 13 bases not matched to a gene. The germline V gene encodes CDR1 LGHNA and CDR2 YSLEER. This CDR3 is 16 amino acids long. DNA of the CDR3: TGCGCCAGCAGTTTGCTAGCGGGAGGCCGTATTGTTGAGCAGTTCTTC. Its protein is CASSLLAGGRIVEQFF.

This chain links TRBV27 with TRBJ1-5; D unclear. The CDR3 runs to 13 residues. Germline CDR1 MNHEY, CDR2 SMNVEV (reference sequence). Between the trimmed V and J ends, which lost 6 bases and 2 bases, there was a span of 8 bases. CDR3: CASSRVRNQPQHF. Here the CDR3 DNA reads TGTGCCAGCAGCCGGGTTCGCAATCAGCCCCAGCATTTT.

The chain combines TRBV4-2 with TRBJ2-1; 14 bases are shared with TRBD2. There are 17 residues in the CDR3. CDR1 is LGHNA, CDR2 YNFKEQ, per germline. Germline trimming cut 3 bases from V and 0 bases from J; bases unmatched to any gene: 1. The CDR3: CASSQGTSGSSYNEQFF. For the CDR3, the DNA is TGTGCCAGCAGCCAGGGGACTAGCGGGAGCTCCTACAATGAGCAGTTCTTC.

This chain links TRBV27 with TRBJ2-2; possible D gene TRBD2, 5 bases. The CDR3 spans 16 residues. Germline V gene sequence: CDR1 MNHEY, CDR2 SMNVEV (reference sequence). Trimming took 5 bases from V and 7 from J, leaving 20 bases between them. CDR3 nucleotides: TGTGCCAGCAGTCATTCTAGGGAGACGGCTATCGGGGAGCTGTTTTTT. This gives the protein CASSHSRETAIGELFF.

This chain uses TRBV9 with TRBJ1-1; D gene unclear. Germline CDR1 reads SGDLS; CDR2 reads YYNGEE. This CDR3 has 13 residues. V lost 4 bases, J lost 3 bases, and 10 bases lay in between. CDR3 sequence (DNA): TGTGCCAGCAGCCAACCAGGTCACACTGAAGCTTTCTTT. This encodes CASSQPGHTEAFF. Full variable domain (missing parts from reference TRBV9 and TRBJ1-1): DSGVTQTPKHLITATGQRVTLRCSPRSGDLSVYWYQQSLDQGLQFLIQYYNGEERAKGNILERFSAQQFPDLHSELNLSSLELGDSALYFCASSQPGHTEAFFGQGTRLTVV.

The chain is built from TRBV6-6 and TRBJ2-7, with TRBD1 identical over 7 bases. The CDR3 is 13 amino acids. V shed 8 bases, J shed 5 bases, and the junction held 9 bases outside the gene matches. Per the germline V gene, CDR1 is MNHNY and CDR2 is SVGAGI (reference sequence). CDR3 sequence (DNA): TGTGCCAGCGCCCGGGACAGAAAGGACGAGCAGTACTTC. It encodes CASARDRKDEQYF.

The CDR3 spells CASRSDRPSTDTQYF. CDR3 bases: TGTGCCAGCAGGTCGGACAGACCGAGCACAGATACGCAGTATTTT. J is TRBJ2-3 and V is TRBV6-5; D might be TRBD1 (6 bases). Trimming took off 6 bases at V and 0 bases at J, with 13 bases between the two ends. The CDR3 has 15 amino acids. Germline V gene data show CDR1 as MNHEY and CDR2 as SVGAGI.

The rearrangement links TRBV7-3 to TRBJ2-7; 7 bases match TRBD2. The CDR3 runs 14 residues. Germline CDR1 and CDR2: SGHTA and FQGTGA. With 2 bases clipped from V and 2 bases from J, the junction kept 3 bases outside the gene matches. The CDR3 DNA is TGTGCCAGCAGCTTAGGGGCGGGGGCCTACGAGCAGTACTTC. Its translation is CASSLGAGAYEQYF.

The J gene is TRBJ1-5, the V gene TRBV7-2; 10 nucleotides align to TRBD1. The V and J ends lost 1 base and 4 bases, in that order; junction bases with no gene match: 7. The CDR3 spans 17 residues. The germline CDR1 and CDR2 sequences are SGHTA and FQGNSA. The CDR3 protein is CASSLVPPGQGNQPQHF. The CDR3 bases are TGTGCCAGCAGCTTAGTGCCCCCGGGACAGGGGAATCAGCCCCAGCATTTT.

This clone came up a few times. The chain has TRBV5-6 and TRBJ1-2; 7 nucleotides line up with TRBD1. V lost 0 bases to trimming and J lost 5 bases; unmatched junction nucleotides: 10. Germline V gene lookup returns CDR1 SGHDT and CDR2 YYEEEE. The CDR3 extends over 16 amino acids. The CDR3 here is CASSLDKGGANYGYTF. The CDR3 bases are TGTGCCAGCAGCTTGGATAAAGGGGGCGCAAATTATGGCTACACCTTC.

The rearrangement uses TRBV7-9 and TRBJ2-3; 10 bases are a match to TRBD1. Looked up from germline, CDR1 is SEHNR and CDR2 is FQNEAQ (reference sequence). With 3 bases clipped from V and 4 bases from J, the junction kept 1 base outside the gene matches. This CDR3 comprises 14 residues. The CDR3 protein is CASSFGQGADTQYF. CDR3 coding DNA: TGTGCCAGCAGCTTCGGACAGGGGGCAGATACGCAGTATTTT.

The chain has TRBV7-8 and TRBJ2-1; tentatively, D is TRBD1 (5 bases). V was cut by 1 base and J by 5 bases, with 12 bases left in between. The CDR3 is 15 amino acids. Germline CDR1 and CDR2: SGHVS and FQNEAQ. CDR3 bases: TGTGCCAGCAGCTTAGAGTGGACACTTAACAATGAGCAGTTCTTC. As protein: CASSLEWTLNNEQFF.